The rows below give T cell receptor beta chains drawn from one sample of a study of beta chain features in type 1 diabetes. TCRdb's copy holds only in-frame clones and misses some; the assay was immunoSEQ multiplex PCR. This sample has fewer than 25,000 clones, with roughly 69% found just once. The sequencing input was Tregs from blood. The receptors derive from a man younger than 30 with type 1 diabetes. Each CDR3 is given with its conserved first and last residue. Fields, in order: D gene, clone size, J gene, V gene, CDR3 DNA, CDR3 protein. A D gene is named only where the DNA matches it firmly. Expanded clones are given a class, and other clones once, few, many or no size at all.

>.|once|TRBJ1-5|TRBV6-6
TGTGCCAGCAGTTTTGAACAGGGTCAGCCCCAGCATTTT
CASSFEQGQPQHF
>.|.|TRBJ2-5|TRBV7-2
TGTGCCAGCAGCGCCAACCAGGCCCAGTACTTC
CASSANQAQYF
>.|.|TRBJ2-1|TRBV5-4
TGTGCCAGCAGCAACGACATGAGGGTCTCTCAGTTCTTC
CASSNDMRVSQFF
>TRBD1|.|TRBJ2-7|TRBV9
TGTGCCAGCAGCGTAGAGGGGACAGGGTTCTACGAGCAGTACTTC
CASSVEGTGFYEQYF
>TRBD2|.|TRBJ2-3|TRBV7-2
TGTGCCAGCAGCTTAGATCTAGCGGCAGCCTATACGCAGTATTTT
CASSLDLAAAYTQYF
>TRBD1|.|TRBJ1-2|TRBV30
TGTGCCTGGAGCGACGACAGGGAGGTCGCGGGCTACACCTTC
CAWSDDREVAGYTF
>.|.|TRBJ2-5|TRBV21-1
TGTGCCAGCAGCGGCCGTAAACCGAGGTCCGGGATTCCTGGGGAAGAGACCCAGTACTTC
CASSGRKPRSGIPGEETQYF
>TRBD1|.|TRBJ2-7|TRBV6-6
TGTGCCAGCCGGCCGCGACAGGGGATCTCCTACGAGCAGTACTTC
CASRPRQGISYEQYF
>.|.|TRBJ2-5|TRBV19
TGTGCCAGTAGTTCCTTTCGGCGTGGAGGGACCCAGTACTTC
CASSSFRRGGTQYF
>.|.|TRBJ2-4|TRBV5-4
TGTGCCAGCAGCCAGCAGGGGACCAAAAACATTCAGTACTTC
CASSQQGTKNIQYF
>TRBD2|.|TRBJ2-3|TRBV29-1
TGCAGCGCCAGAGGGGGGTTAGCGGGAGTGACGATGGACGTAAATACGCAGTATTTT
CSARGGLAGVTMDVNTQYF
>.|once|TRBJ2-1|TRBV4-2
TGTGCCAGCAGCCAAGATCGAGGGAGCTCCTACAATGAGCAGTTCTTC
CASSQDRGSSYNEQFF
>.|.|TRBJ2-1|TRBV5-1
TGCGCCAGCAGCTGGCGAGGCCAGTGGATCTACAATGAGCAGTTCTTC
CASSWRGQWIYNEQFF
>TRBD1|once|TRBJ1-1|TRBV13
TGTGCCAGCAGCCCGGGGACAGCTTATGAAGCTTTCTTT
CASSPGTAYEAFF
>TRBD2|once|TRBJ2-7|TRBV27
TGTGCCAGCAGTTTTGCAGCGGGAGGGCTATACGAGCAGTACTTC
CASSFAAGGLYEQYF
>.|.|TRBJ1-4|TRBV5-1
TGCGCCAGCAGCTTGGTAGCAGGGGTTAATGAAAAACTGTTTTTT
CASSLVAGVNEKLFF
>.|.|TRBJ2-7|TRBV7-8
TGTGCCAGCAGCATTAGCGGCTACGAGCAGTACTTC
CASSISGYEQYF
>TRBD1|.|TRBJ2-7|TRBV2
TGTGCCAGCAGCCGGGACAGTCCTAGAGGGATAATCTACGAGCAGTACTTC
CASSRDSPRGIIYEQYF
>.|.|TRBJ1-1|TRBV7-6
TGTGCCAGCAGCTTACAGGTGAACACTGAAGCTTTCTTT
CASSLQVNTEAFF
>TRBD1|.|TRBJ1-2|TRBV18
TGTGCCAGCTCACCAGTTGGACAGGGAGGCTACACCTTC
CASSPVGQGGYTF
>TRBD2|.|TRBJ2-1|TRBV7-2
TGTGCCAGCAGCTTAGTGGCCCCCGGGGGGGCCGGGAACAATGAGCAGTTCTTC
CASSLVAPGGAGNNEQFF
>.|.|TRBJ1-1|TRBV6-5
TGTGCCAGCAGCCGGAGGGTTTCTTCGAACACTGAAGCTTTCTTT
CASSRRVSSNTEAFF
>.|.|TRBJ1-5|TRBV10-3
TGTGCCACGCGGGGAGGTAGGGGGGGCGCAGCTCAGCCCCAGCATTTT
CATRGGRGGAAQPQHF
>.|.|TRBJ1-5|TRBV19
TGTGCCAGTCGATCAGGGGAATGGGTATTGGATCAGCCCCAGCATTTT
CASRSGEWVLDQPQHF
>.|.|TRBJ1-2|TRBV5-1
TGCGCCAGCAGCCCGCGGGGGGCTCACTATGGCTACACCTTC
CASSPRGAHYGYTF
>.|.|TRBJ1-1|TRBV29-1
TGCAGCGTTGAAAGTGGGCGATGGACTGAAGCTTTCTTT
CSVESGRWTEAFF
>.|.|TRBJ2-3|TRBV7-9
TGTGCCAGCAGCTCAGGACTACGGCGCACAGATACGCAGTATTTT
CASSSGLRRTDTQYF
>TRBD1|.|TRBJ1-2|TRBV9
TGTGCCAGCAGCGTAAGTCAGGGGGCTTATGGCTACACCTTC
CASSVSQGAYGYTF
>.|.|TRBJ1-1|TRBV5-1
TGCGCCAGCAGCCGGGGACAAGCCTCCGCTTTGGCTTTCTTT
CASSRGQASALAFF
>TRBD2|.|TRBJ2-1|TRBV7-2
TGTGCCAGCAGCTTACTGTCGCTAGCGGGAGCTGGGAATGAGCAGTTCTTC
CASSLLSLAGAGNEQFF
>TRBD1|.|TRBJ1-6|TRBV9
TGTGCCAGCAGCCCGACAGGGAGCTCCTATAATTCACCCCTCCACTTT
CASSPTGSSYNSPLHF
>.|few|TRBJ2-1|TRBV29-1
TGCAGCGCCAACAGGTGGCAGGCCAATGAGCAGTTCTTC
CSANRWQANEQFF